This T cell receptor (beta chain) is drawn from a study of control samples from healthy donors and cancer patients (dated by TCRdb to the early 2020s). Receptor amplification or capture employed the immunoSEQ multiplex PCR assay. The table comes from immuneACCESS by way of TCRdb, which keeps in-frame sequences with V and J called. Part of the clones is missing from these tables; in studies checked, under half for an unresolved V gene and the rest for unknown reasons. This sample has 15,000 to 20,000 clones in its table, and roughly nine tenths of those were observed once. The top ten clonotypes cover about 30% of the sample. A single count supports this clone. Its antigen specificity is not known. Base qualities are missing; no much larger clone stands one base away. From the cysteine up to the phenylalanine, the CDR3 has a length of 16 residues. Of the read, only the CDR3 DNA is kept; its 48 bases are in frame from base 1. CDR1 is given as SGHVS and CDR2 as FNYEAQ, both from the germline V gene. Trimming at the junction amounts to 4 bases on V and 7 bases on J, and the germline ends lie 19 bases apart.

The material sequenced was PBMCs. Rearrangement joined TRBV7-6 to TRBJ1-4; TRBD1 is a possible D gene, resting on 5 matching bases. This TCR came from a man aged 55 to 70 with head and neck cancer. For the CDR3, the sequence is CASSSQGVMRPEKLFF. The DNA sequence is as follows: TGTGCCAGCAGCTCCCAGGGTGTAATGCGGCCTGAAAAACTGTTTTTT.